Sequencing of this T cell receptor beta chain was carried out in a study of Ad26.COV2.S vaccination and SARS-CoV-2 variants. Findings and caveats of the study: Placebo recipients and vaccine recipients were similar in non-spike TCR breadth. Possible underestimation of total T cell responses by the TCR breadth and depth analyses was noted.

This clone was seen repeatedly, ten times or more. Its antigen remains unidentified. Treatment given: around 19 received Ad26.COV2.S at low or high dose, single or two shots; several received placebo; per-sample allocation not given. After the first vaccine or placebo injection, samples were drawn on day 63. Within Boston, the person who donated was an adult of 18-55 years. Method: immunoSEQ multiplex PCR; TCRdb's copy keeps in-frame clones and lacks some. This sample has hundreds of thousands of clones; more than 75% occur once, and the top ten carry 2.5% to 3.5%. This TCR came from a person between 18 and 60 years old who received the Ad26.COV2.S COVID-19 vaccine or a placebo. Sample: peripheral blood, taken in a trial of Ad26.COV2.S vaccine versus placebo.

This chain's CDR3 is CATSTHLGQAYNEQFF. CDR3 bases: TGTGCCACCAGCACTCATCTTGGACAGGCCTACAATGAGCAGTTCTTC. The chain couples TRBV15 to TRBJ2-1; 7 nucleotides line up with TRBD1. V dropped 4 bases and J dropped 2; count of bases not matched to a gene: 8. CDR3 size: 16 residues. Germline CDR1 reads LNHNV; CDR2 reads YYDKDF (reference sequence).